The entry below describes one TCR beta chain. Its antigen is unidentified. TCRdb re-derived calls from the reads in MiXCR, one entry per CDR3 protein. The sample includes 800,000 to 950,000 distinct CDR3 sequences, over 25% seen only once; the top ten take around 12%. The data originate from a study of T cell repertoires in cytomegalovirus infection. The trim removed 1 base at V and 5 bases at J, leaving 3 bases unmatched. Germline-derived CDR1 and CDR2 are SGHNT and YYREEE (reference sequence). This CDR3 has 14 amino acids. The sequencing here drew on cultured CD8+ T cells from PBMCs, taken from culture after CMV antigen stimulation. V gene TRBV5-4 combines with J gene TRBJ2-5; 9 bases agree with TRBD1. The receptor comes from a human donor in good health (CMV status not recorded). Some clones in this sample may be carry-over from other donors' samples. As DNA, the CDR3 is TGTGCCAGCAGCTTGCGGACAGGGGATGAGACCCAGTACTTC. As protein: CASSLRTGDETQYF.